This T cell receptor (beta chain) was obtained from a study of blood T cell repertoires in COVID-19. Whole-study context: Sources were T cells, B-cell-depleted T cells, or PBMCs; the material itself was cDNA or gDNA.

CDR1 is MGHDK and CDR2 is SYGVNS in the germline V gene. The germline V and J ends were trimmed by 4 bases and 0 bases, with 9 bases remaining between them. This CDR3 contains 15 residues. The authors' processing: Amplification with reference gene primers provided the estimates of nucleated cell counts. Using immunoSEQ multiplex PCR, the repertoire was profiled, and TCRdb retains in-frame clones only, with some absent. Clone size and V and J calls were adopted from that table, with D and trimming inferred from the DNA. The sample lists approximately 150,000 clones; approximately 86% were seen once. Sequences were obtained from peripheral blood. The origin of this receptor is a woman in her fifties or sixties with active or convalescent COVID-19. This sequence joins TRBV25-1 and TRBJ1-4; D unresolved. CDR3 in DNA: TGTGCCAGCAGTGGCCAGACTTCAACTAATGAAAAACTGTTTTTT. Amino acid sequence: CASSGQTSTNEKLFF.